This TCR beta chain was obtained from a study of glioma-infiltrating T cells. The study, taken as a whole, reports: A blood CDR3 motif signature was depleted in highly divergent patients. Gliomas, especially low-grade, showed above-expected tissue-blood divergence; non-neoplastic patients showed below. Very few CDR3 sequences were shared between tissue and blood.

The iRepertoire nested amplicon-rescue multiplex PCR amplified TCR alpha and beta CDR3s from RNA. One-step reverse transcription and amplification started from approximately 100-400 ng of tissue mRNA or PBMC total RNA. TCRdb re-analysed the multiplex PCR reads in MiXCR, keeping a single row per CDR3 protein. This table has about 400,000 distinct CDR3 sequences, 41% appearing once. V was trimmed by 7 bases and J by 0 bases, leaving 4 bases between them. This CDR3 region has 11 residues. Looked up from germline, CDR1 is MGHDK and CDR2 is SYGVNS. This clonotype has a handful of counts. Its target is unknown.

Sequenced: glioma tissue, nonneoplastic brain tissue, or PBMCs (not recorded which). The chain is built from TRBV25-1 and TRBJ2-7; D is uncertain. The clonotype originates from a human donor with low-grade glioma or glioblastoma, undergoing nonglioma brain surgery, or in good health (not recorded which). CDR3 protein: CASKNSYEQYF. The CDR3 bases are TGTGCCAGCAAGAACTCCTACGAGCAGTACTTC.